A single sample gave rise to the 4 T cell receptor beta chains below, sequenced in a study of blood T cell repertoires in COVID-19. Using immunoSEQ multiplex PCR, the repertoire was profiled, and TCRdb retains in-frame clones only, with some absent. The repertoire has 150,000 to 170,000 clones, about 86% of them found once; the top ten carry around 32%. Sequencing was performed on peripheral blood. The receptor source for this set is a woman aged 60-75 years with acute or convalescent COVID-19.

The chain couples TRBV3-1 (or the pseudogene TRBV3-2) to TRBJ2-7; maybe TRBD2 (6 bases). V lost 0 bases and J 2 bases, leaving 8 bases between the germline ends. From germline, CDR1 is LGHDT and CDR2 YNNKEL (reference sequence). The CDR3 is made up of 14 amino acids. CDR3 amino acids: CASSQDRGTYEQYF. The DNA of the CDR3 is TGTGCCAGCAGCCAAGATCGGGGGACCTACGAGCAGTACTTC.

CDR3 coding DNA: TGTGCCAGCAGTGAAGGTTTGACAGGGGCGGCCTACGAGCAGTACTTC. Amino acids: CASSEGLTGAAYEQYF. The genes are TRBV2 and TRBJ2-7, with 8 bases matching TRBD1. J lost 2 bases, V lost 1 base, and 7 bases had no gene match. Germline CDR1 reads SNHLY; CDR2 reads FYNNEI. The CDR3 runs to 16 residues.

The gene calls are TRBV6-5 and TRBJ1-1; 7 nucleotides match TRBD1. The V segment lost 6 bases and the J segment 4 bases; nucleotides outside the gene matches: 8. The germline V gene encodes CDR1 MNHEY and CDR2 SVGAGI. The CDR3 contains 14 residues. CDR3 loop: CASSGPNRGTEAFF. Here the CDR3 DNA reads TGTGCCAGCAGCGGTCCTAACAGGGGCACTGAAGCTTTCTTT.

V gene TRBV9 combines with J gene TRBJ1-5; 7 nucleotides agree with TRBD1. The trim removed 1 base at V and 8 bases at J, leaving 6 bases unmatched. CDR1 and CDR2 (germline): SGDLS, YYNGEE. The length of the CDR3 is 14 residues. The CDR3 protein is CASSVWAGGEPQHF. In nucleotides, the CDR3 is TGTGCCAGCAGCGTATGGGCAGGGGGTGAGCCCCAGCATTTT.